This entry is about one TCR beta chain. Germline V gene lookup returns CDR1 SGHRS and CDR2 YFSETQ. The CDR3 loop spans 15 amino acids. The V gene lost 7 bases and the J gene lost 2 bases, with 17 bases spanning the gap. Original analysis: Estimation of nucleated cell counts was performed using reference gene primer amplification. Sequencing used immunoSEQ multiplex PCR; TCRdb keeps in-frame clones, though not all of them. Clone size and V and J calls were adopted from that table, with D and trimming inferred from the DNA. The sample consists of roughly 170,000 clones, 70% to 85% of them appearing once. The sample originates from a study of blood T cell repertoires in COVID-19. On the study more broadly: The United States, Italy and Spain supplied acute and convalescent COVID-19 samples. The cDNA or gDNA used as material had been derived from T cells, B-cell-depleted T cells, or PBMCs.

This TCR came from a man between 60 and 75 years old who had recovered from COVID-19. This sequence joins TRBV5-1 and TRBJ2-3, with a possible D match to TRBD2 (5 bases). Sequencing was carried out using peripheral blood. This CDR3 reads CASREGPAATDTQYF. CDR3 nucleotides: TGCGCCAGCCGAGAGGGCCCCGCGGCCACAGATACGCAGTATTTT.